This TCR beta chain was observed in a study of T-cell memory formation after mild COVID-19. Study details: TCR clusters largely stayed donor specific. Study results and caveats: Day 15 to 85 contracting clones showed balanced CD4/CD8; later expanders leaned CD4+.

V was clipped by 3 bases and J by 3 bases, with 15 bases between them. From germline, CDR1 is SGHRS and CDR2 YFSETQ. This CDR3 has 15 amino acids. Constant-segment primers were used for 5'RACE, and the resulting TCR alpha and TCR beta cDNA libraries carried sample barcodes and UMIs. One entry per CDR3 protein results from TCRdb running MiXCR on the 5' RACE reads. The sample carries fewer than 450,000 distinct CDR3 sequences, 20% to 25% recorded once. This clonotype has only a few counts. Its target is unknown. The chain is built from TRBV5-1 and TRBJ1-1; a possible D gene is TRBD1 (5 bases). Sequencing was performed on PBMCs or a T cell subset sorted from them (not recorded which). This receptor was taken from an adult woman who had mild COVID-19 (a few samples of this study predate the infection). Cell type and time point are not known. As DNA, the CDR3 is TGCGCCAGCAGCTCCAACCTCTGGGGCGACACTGAAGCTTTCTTT. This translates into CASSSNLWGDTEAFF.